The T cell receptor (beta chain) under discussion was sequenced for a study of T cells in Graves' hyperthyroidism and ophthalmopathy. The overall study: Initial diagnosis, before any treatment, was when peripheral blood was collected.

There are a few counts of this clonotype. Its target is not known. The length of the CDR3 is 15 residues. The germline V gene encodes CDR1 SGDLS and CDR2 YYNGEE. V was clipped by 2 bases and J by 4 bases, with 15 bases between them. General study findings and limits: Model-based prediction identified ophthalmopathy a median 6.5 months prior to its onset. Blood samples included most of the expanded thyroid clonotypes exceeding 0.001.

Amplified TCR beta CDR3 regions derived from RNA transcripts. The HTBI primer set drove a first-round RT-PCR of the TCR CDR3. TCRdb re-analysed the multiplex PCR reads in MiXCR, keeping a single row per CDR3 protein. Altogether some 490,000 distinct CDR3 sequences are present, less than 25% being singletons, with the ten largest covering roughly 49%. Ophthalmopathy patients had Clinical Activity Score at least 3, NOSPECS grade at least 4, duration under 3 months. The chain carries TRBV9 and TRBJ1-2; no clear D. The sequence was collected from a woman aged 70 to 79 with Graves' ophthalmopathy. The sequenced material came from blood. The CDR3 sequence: CASSVGSRTAYGYTF. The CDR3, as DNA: TGTGCCAGCAGCGTTGGATCGCGGACGGCCTATGGCTACACCTTC.